One T cell receptor beta chain is described in this entry. Methods used by the authors: Quantification of nucleated cells was approximated via reference gene primer amplification. Sequencing was performed with immunoSEQ multiplex PCR; in TCRdb, only in-frame clones are kept and a portion is missing. From that table come the V and J calls and clone size; the DNA was used to work out D and trimming. Altogether approximately 350,000 clones are present, about 86% being singletons, with the ten largest covering just over 7%. These data are taken from a study of blood T cell repertoires in COVID-19. Study-level information: COVID-19 samples, acute and convalescent, were from the United States, Italy and Spain. PBMCs, B-cell-depleted T cells, or T cells were the source of the cDNA or gDNA that made up the material.

In Seattle, patients joined the study during active infection and were tracked longitudinally. Trimming shortened V by 4 bases and J by 5 bases, and 14 bases separated the two germline ends. CDR1 and CDR2 from the germline V gene are LGHNT and FRNRAP. This CDR3 comprises 14 residues. The sequenced material came from peripheral blood. The J gene is TRBJ1-1, the V gene TRBV12-5; weak D call: TRBD1 (5 bases). The clonotype comes from a woman aged 60 to 75 with COVID-19, enrolled during active disease. CDR3 in DNA: TGTGCTAGTGGTTCCCCGCAGGGTCGGACTGAAGCTTTCTTT. The encoded protein is CASGSPQGRTEAFF. Full variable domain (rest looked up from reference TRBV12-5 and TRBJ1-1): DARVTQTPRHKVTEMGQEVTMRCQPILGHNTVFWYRQTMMQGLELLAYFRNRAPLDDSGMPKDRFSAEMPDATLATLKIQPSEPRDSAVYFCASGSPQGRTEAFFGQGTRLTVV.